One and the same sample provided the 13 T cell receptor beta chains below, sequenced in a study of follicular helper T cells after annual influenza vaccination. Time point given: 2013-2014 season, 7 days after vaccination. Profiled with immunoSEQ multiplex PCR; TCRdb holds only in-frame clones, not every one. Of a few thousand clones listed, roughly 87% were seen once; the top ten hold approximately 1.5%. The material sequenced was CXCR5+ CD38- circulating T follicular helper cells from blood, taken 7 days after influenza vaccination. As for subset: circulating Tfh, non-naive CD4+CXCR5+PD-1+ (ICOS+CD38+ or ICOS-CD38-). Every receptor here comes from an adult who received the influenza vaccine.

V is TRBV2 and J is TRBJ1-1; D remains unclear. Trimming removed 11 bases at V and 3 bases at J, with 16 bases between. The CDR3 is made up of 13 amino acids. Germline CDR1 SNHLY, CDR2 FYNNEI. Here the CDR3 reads CAGSRRWDTEAFF. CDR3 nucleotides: TGTGCCGGATCCCGGCGGTGGGACACTGAAGCTTTCTTT.

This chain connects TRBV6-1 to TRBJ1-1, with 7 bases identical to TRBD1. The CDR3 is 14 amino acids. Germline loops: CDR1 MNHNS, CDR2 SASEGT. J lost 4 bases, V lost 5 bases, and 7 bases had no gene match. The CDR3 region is CASSSRQGATEAFF. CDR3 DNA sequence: TGTGCCAGCAGTTCACGACAGGGAGCCACTGAAGCTTTCTTT.

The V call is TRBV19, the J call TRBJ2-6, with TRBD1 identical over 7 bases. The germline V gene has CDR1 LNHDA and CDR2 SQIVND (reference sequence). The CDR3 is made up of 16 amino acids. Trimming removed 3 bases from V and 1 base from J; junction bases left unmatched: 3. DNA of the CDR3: TGTGCCAGTAGTATTTGGGACAGTTCTGGGGCCAACGTCCTGACTTTC. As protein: CASSIWDSSGANVLTF.

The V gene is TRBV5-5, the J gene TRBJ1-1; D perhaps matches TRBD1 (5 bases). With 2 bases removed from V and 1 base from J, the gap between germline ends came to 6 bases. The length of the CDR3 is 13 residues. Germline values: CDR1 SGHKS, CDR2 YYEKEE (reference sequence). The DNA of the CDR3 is TGTGCCAGCAGCTTAAGGGGGAACACTGAAGCTTTCTTT. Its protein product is CASSLRGNTEAFF.

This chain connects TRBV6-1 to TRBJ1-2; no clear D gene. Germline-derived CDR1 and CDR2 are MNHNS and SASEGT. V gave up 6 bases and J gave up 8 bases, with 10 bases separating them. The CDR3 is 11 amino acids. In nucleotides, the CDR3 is TGTGCCAGCAGCCAGGCCGAAGGCTACACCTTC. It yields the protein CASSQAEGYTF.

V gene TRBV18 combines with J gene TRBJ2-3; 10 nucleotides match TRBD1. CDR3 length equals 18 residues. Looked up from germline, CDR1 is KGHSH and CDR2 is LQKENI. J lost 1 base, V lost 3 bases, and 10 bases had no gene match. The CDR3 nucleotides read TGTGCCAGCTCACCTCAATCTACGACAGGGGGCCGCACAGATACGCAGTATTTT. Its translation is CASSPQSTTGGRTDTQYF.

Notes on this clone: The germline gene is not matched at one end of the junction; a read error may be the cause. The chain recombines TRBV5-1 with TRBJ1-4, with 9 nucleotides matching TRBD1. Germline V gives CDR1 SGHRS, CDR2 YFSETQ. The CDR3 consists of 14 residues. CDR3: CANSPGQGSEKLFF. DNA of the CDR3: TGCGCCAACAGCCCGGGACAGGGAAGTGAAAAACTGTTTTTT. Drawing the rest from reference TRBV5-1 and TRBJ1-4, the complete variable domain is KAGVTQTPRYLIKTRGQQVTLSCSPISGHRSVSWYQQTPGQGLQFLFEYFSETQRNKGNFPGRFSGRQFSNSRSEMNVSTLELGDSALYLCANSPGQGSEKLFFGSGTQLSVL.

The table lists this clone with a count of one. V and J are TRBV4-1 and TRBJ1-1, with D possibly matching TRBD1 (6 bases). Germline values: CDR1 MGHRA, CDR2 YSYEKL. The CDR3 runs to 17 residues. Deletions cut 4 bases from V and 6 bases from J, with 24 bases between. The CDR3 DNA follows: TGCGCCAGCAGCCGAAGTCACAGGGAGAGGGGAAAGGCTGAAGCTTTCTTT. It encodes CASSRSHRERGKAEAFF.

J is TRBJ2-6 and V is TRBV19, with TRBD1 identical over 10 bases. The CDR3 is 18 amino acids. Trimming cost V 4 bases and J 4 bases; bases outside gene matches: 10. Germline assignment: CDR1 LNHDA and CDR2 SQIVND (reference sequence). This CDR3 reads CASSKTGGPSGGANVLTF. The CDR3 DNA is TGTGCCAGTAGTAAGACAGGGGGCCCCTCCGGAGGGGCCAACGTCCTGACTTTC.

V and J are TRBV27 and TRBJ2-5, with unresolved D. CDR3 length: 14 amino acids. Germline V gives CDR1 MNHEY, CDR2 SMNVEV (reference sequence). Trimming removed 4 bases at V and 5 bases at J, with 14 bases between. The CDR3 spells CASSSTWSSETQYF. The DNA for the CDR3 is TGTGCCAGCAGTTCTACTTGGAGTTCGGAGACCCAGTACTTC.

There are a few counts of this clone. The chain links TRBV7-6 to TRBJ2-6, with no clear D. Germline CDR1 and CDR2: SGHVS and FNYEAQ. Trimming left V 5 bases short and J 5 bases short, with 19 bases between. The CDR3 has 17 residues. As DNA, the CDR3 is TGTGCCAGCAGCAAGGAGACCTCACAAAGTCGGGCCAACGTCCTGACTTTC. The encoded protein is CASSKETSQSRANVLTF.

The CDR3 DNA is TGTGCCAGCAGTCTACCGGGACTCCGGGAGCAGTTCTTC. This translates into CASSLPGLREQFF. The rearrangement joins TRBV6-6 to TRBJ2-1; D is perhaps TRBD2 (6 bases). The CDR3 runs to 13 residues. Trimming took 5 bases from V and 10 from J, leaving 15 bases between them. The germline gives CDR1 MNHNY, CDR2 SVGAGI (reference sequence).

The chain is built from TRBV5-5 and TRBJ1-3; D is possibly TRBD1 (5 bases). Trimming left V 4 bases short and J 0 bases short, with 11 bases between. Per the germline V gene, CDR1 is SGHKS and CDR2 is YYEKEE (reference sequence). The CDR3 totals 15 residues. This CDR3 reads CASSQTGGSGNTIYF. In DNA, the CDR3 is TGTGCCAGCAGCCAGACGGGGGGCTCTGGAAACACCATATATTTT.